This TCR beta chain was sequenced during a study of CD8 T cells in ankylosing spondylitis (dated by TCRdb to about 2017). With respect to the entire study: T cell receptor beta repertoires were profiled in healthy donors and ankylosing spondylitis patients so that disease-linked TCR variants could be found. The full study cohort comprised about 25 ankylosing spondylitis patients and roughly 110 healthy donors. Samples of peripheral blood were taken, and for ankylosing spondylitis patients, synovial fluid was collected as well.

Study-wide conclusions, independent of this receptor: According to the report, matched synovial fluid samples from ankylosing spondylitis patients were significantly enriched for the disease-linked clones. The disease-linked clones had a CD8+ phenotype and were found at relatively low frequencies in peripheral blood. Some motif variants were previously reported in synovial fluid and blood of reactive arthritis patients, suggesting common disease-initiation mechanisms. A TCR beta motif made up of under ten highly homologous amino acid variants appeared to be characteristic of blood from ankylosing spondylitis patients.

Including the terminal cysteine and phenylalanine, the CDR3 comprises 13 residues. The DNA shown is the 39-base CDR3, in frame from base 1. Between the V and J ends, shortened by 3 bases and 6 bases respectively, the junction contains 10 bases. Turning to this clonotype: There is no known antigen for this receptor. The record has no base qualities; no much larger clone is one base away.

Reads for this sample came from an Illumina HiSeq 2500. TCR beta libraries were prepared by quantitative 5'-RACE with molecular barcodes. The paper's data handling went like this. Disease-linked TCR variants were identified with a new computational method built on a probabilistic model of VDJ rearrangement. The raw public data were reprocessed by TCRdb itself: fastp quality trimming at Q25, MiXCR clonotype calling, in-frame beta chains only. Identical CDR3 proteins give one entry, which carries the most common genes and DNA. These V and J calls originate from TCRdb's pipeline instead of the authors' own analysis. For this sample there are a few hundred thousand distinct CDR3 sequences; around 20% appear just once. Of the sample, 10% to 15% is held by the ten largest clones.

This sequence was found in a male donor with ankylosing spondylitis or in good health (not recorded which). Source material: blood, either unsorted or a sorted T cell fraction (not recorded which). The chain is made from TRBV12-3 or TRBV12-4 and TRBJ2-3; the D segment cannot be called with confidence. For the CDR3, the sequence is CASSLLRSDTQYF. The nucleotide sequence is given as TGTGCCAGCAGTTTGCTCCGGAGCGATACGCAGTATTTT.